These 27 T cell receptor beta chains originate from one sample sequenced in a study of blood T cells in healthy people across ages. The second PCR ran about 6 to 12 cycles with a sample-barcoded 5' primer and J-beta primers. From the 5' RACE reads, TCRdb called clonotypes with MiXCR, one entry per CDR3 protein. This table holds more than 900,000 distinct CDR3 sequences, roughly 29% found once. The sample was also reused in another study, on T cells of mothers and their children.

Material for sequencing was blood. These receptors all stem from a woman aged 40 to 49 in good health.

This clonotype showed up just a few times. This sequence joins TRBV6-5 and TRBJ1-5; the match to TRBD1 covers 9 bases. The V and J ends lost 6 bases and 3 bases, in that order; junction bases with no gene match: 6. The CDR3 has 15 residues. Per germline, CDR1 MNHEY and CDR2 SVGAGI. For the CDR3, the DNA is TGTGCCAGCAGGGAGAACAGGGGGCCCAATCAGCCCCAGCATTTT. Translated, it gives CASRENRGPNQPQHF.

The chain carries TRBV29-1 and TRBJ1-2, with D possibly TRBD1 on 5 matching bases. Germline V CDR1 and CDR2: SQVTM, ANQGSEA. This CDR3 contains 14 residues. V gave up 0 bases and J gave up 5 bases, with 13 bases separating them. CDR3 in DNA: TGCAGCGTTGAAGAAGATGAGGGGATATATGGCTACACCTTC. It specifies CSVEEDEGIYGYTF.

V is TRBV5-1 and J is TRBJ2-1; 8 bases are a match to TRBD1. CDR1 is SGHRS, CDR2 YFSETQ, per germline. This CDR3 spans 17 amino acids. Trimming took 7 bases from V and 6 from J; bases not matched to a gene: 18. CDR3 in amino acids: CASGGGFRGREGNEQFF. Written as DNA, the CDR3 is TGCGCCAGCGGCGGTGGGTTCAGGGGGCGCGAAGGCAATGAGCAGTTCTTC.

The CDR3 loop is CASSPSGGLLDTQYF. The CDR3 region has the DNA TGTGCCAGCAGTCCTAGCGGGGGGCTCTTAGATACGCAGTATTTT. The chain is built from TRBV6-5 and TRBJ2-3, with 11 nucleotides matching TRBD2. The CDR3 runs to 15 residues. Trimming took 5 bases from V and 5 from J; bases not matched to a gene: 6. Germline CDR1 is MNHEY and CDR2 is SVGAGI.

About this clonotype: No conserved phenylalanine or tryptophan is present at the end of the CDR3, so a read error is the likely explanation. J is TRBJ1-5 and V is TRBV6-6, with 7 nucleotides matching TRBD1. Germline CDR1 and CDR2: MNHNY and SVGAGI (reference sequence). This CDR3 spans 17 amino acids. V shed 5 bases and J 2 bases; nucleotides not matched to a gene: 12. The CDR3 loop is CASSDPQGSRGNQPQHC. CDR3 DNA sequence: TGTGCCAGCAGTGACCCACAGGGGTCCCGAGGCAATCAGCCCCAGCATTGT.

The chain recombines TRBV2 with TRBJ1-5; no definite D call. V was trimmed by 7 bases and J by 3 bases, leaving 16 bases between them. Per the germline V gene, CDR1 is SNHLY and CDR2 is FYNNEI. CDR3 length: 15 residues. The CDR3 nucleotides read TGTGCCAGCATGTTGGAGTGGATGAACAATCAGCCCCAGCATTTT. Residues: CASMLEWMNNQPQHF.

The table lists this clonotype with a few counts. This chain uses TRBV28 with TRBJ2-7; TRBD1 aligns across 8 bases. This CDR3 is built from 15 residues. CDR1 MDHEN and CDR2 SYDVKM come from the germline V gene. V lost 7 bases and J lost 4; bases outside the gene matches: 12. This CDR3 is CASIPGTGDLYEQYF. The CDR3 nucleotides read TGTGCCAGCATACCGGGGACAGGAGACCTTTACGAGCAGTACTTC.

In this sample, this clonotype turned up a few times. This chain connects TRBV28 to TRBJ2-1, with unresolved D. This CDR3 is built from 15 residues. Trimming pared 6 bases from V and 6 bases from J, leaving 18 bases between. The V gene's germline CDR1 is MDHEN and CDR2 SYDVKM. The CDR3 region is CASRASWARGNEQFF. CDR3 DNA: TGTGCCAGCAGGGCATCTTGGGCCCGAGGCAATGAGCAGTTCTTC. Filled out from reference TRBV28 and TRBJ2-1, the complete variable domain reads DVKVTQSSRYLVKRTGEKVFLECVQDMDHENMFWYRQDPGLGLRLIYFSYDVKMKEKGDIPEGYSVSREKKERFSLILESASTNQTSMYLCASRASWARGNEQFFGPGTRLTVL.

Turning to this clonotype: A much larger clone sits a single nucleotide away, making a read error possible. This chain connects TRBV7-2 to TRBJ2-7; the D gene is possibly TRBD1 (6 bases). CDR3 length equals 14 residues. Germline V gene sequence: CDR1 SGHTA, CDR2 FQGNSA. CDR3 amino acids: CAGSLGRGHYEQYF. DNA for the CDR3: TGTGCCGGCAGCTTAGGCAGGGGTCACTACGAGCAGTACTTC.

This clonotype has at least ten counts. The V and J genes are TRBV6-5 and TRBJ1-2; the D gene is possibly TRBD1 (6 bases). CDR1 and CDR2 (germline): MNHEY, SVGAGI. CDR3 length: 13 residues. Trimming left V 6 bases short and J 6 bases short, with 14 bases between. The CDR3 is CASSQQWGHGYTF. DNA for the CDR3: TGTGCCAGCAGCCAACAATGGGGGCATGGCTACACCTTC.

This rearrangement joins TRBV20-1 to TRBJ1-1; D gene unclear. The germline V and J ends were trimmed by 3 bases and 4 bases, with 9 bases remaining between them. Germline assignment: CDR1 DFQATT and CDR2 SNEGSKA (reference sequence). The CDR3 covers 12 residues. The CDR3 reads CSASRKGTEAFF. The CDR3 DNA reads TGCAGTGCTAGCAGGAAGGGCACTGAAGCTTTCTTT.

This clonotype came up many times. The CDR3 region has the DNA TGTGCCATCAGTGACGGGGGCTTGCCCTACGAGCAGTACTTC. It codes for CAISDGGLPYEQYF. The chain employs TRBV10-3 and TRBJ2-7; D might be TRBD1 or TRBD2, each matching 6 bases. Looked up from germline, CDR1 is ENHRY and CDR2 is SYGVKD. This CDR3 contains 14 residues. Trimming removed 3 bases at V and 2 bases at J, with 11 bases between.

This clonotype was found many times. This rearrangement joins TRBV28 to TRBJ2-7; TRBD1 agrees at 9 bases. CDR3 size: 16 residues. The V segment lost 5 bases and the J segment 0 bases; nucleotides outside the gene matches: 8. Looked up from germline, CDR1 is MDHEN and CDR2 is SYDVKM. CDR3 nucleotides: TGTGCCAGCAGTGTACACAGGGGGCCCAGCTCCTACGAGCAGTACTTC. Encoded protein: CASSVHRGPSSYEQYF.

Points on this clonotype: Its ends do not fully match the called genes, so a read error is possible. This sequence joins TRBV5-1 and TRBJ2-1; D is tentatively TRBD1 or TRBD2 (5 bases each). The CDR3 consists of 15 residues. CDR1 and CDR2 (germline): SGHRS, YFSETQ. The CDR3 region is CAGSLGTLAYNEQFF. CDR3 DNA sequence: TGCGCCGGCAGCTTAGGGACCCTCGCCTACAATGAGCAGTTCTTC. The full variable domain, in which reference TRBV5-1 and TRBJ2-1 provide the parts outside the CDR3, is KAGVTQTPRYLIKTRGQQVTLSCSPISGHRSVSWYQQTPGQGLQFLFEYFSETQRNKGNFPGRFSGRQFSNSRSEMNVSTLELGDSALYLCAGSLGTLAYNEQFFGPGTRLTVL.

There are many counts of this clonotype. J is TRBJ2-1 and V is TRBV29-1; D is possibly TRBD1 (6 bases). The CDR3 length is 11 residues. The germline CDR1 and CDR2 sequences are SQVTM and ANQGSEA. Trimming took 6 bases from V and 8 from J, leaving 11 bases between them. CDR3 sequence: CSVFWGHEQFF. The CDR3 bases are TGCAGCGTATTCTGGGGGCATGAGCAGTTCTTC.

This clonotype was seen many times. The chain joins TRBV28 to TRBJ1-6; weak D call: TRBD1 (5 bases). The CDR3 has 14 residues. Per germline, CDR1 MDHEN and CDR2 SYDVKM. V was trimmed by 11 bases and J by 2 bases, leaving 13 bases between them. Here the CDR3 reads CASPRGPYNSPLHF. In nucleotides, the CDR3 is TGTGCCTCCCCCCGGGGCCCCTATAATTCACCCCTCCACTTT.

Many counts were recorded for this clonotype. This chain's CDR3 is CANILQGYEQYF. The CDR3 DNA reads as TGCGCCAACATACTACAGGGTTACGAGCAGTACTTC. The V call is TRBV4-1, the J call TRBJ2-7; a possible D gene is TRBD1 (6 bases). The V end was cut by 10 bases, the J end by 4 bases, with 14 bases between. Germline lookup yields CDR1 MGHRA and CDR2 YSYEKL. The CDR3 is 12 amino acids.

On this clonotype: A much bigger clone sits one base away, suggesting this may be a read error. The chain's CDR3 is CANSSGSGYEQYF. CDR3 DNA: TGTGCCAACAGCTCCGGTTCGGGGTACGAGCAGTACTTC. This sequence joins TRBV11-3 and TRBJ2-7; D may be TRBD2 (5 bases). The CDR3 consists of 13 residues. The germline V gene has CDR1 SGHNT and CDR2 YENEEA.

On this clonotype itself: Since a much larger clone is just one base distant, this may be a read error. The chain combines TRBV7-9 with TRBJ2-1; D remains ambiguous. V was trimmed by 5 bases and J by 8 bases, leaving 10 bases between them. From germline, CDR1 is SEHNR and CDR2 FQNEAQ (reference sequence). The CDR3 is 12 residues long. CDR3 nucleotides: TGTGCCAGCAGCCCCATCTGGGATGAGCAGTTCTTC. It specifies CASSPIWDEQFF.

The table lists this clonotype with many counts. A much larger clone lies a single base off, so this may be a read error. V gene TRBV6-5 combines with J gene TRBJ2-1; 12 bases match TRBD2. J was trimmed by 7 bases and V by 2 bases; bases with no gene match: 0. Per the germline V gene, CDR1 is MNHEY and CDR2 is SVGAGI. The CDR3 extends over 14 amino acids. The CDR3 DNA reads TGTGCCAGCAGTTACACTAGCGGGGGGAATGAGCAGTTCTTC. This encodes CASSYTSGGNEQFF.

Remarks on this clonotype: This may be a read error, as it is one base from a much larger clone. The CDR3 protein is CASSLTRAVTETQYF. DNA for the CDR3: TGTGCCAGCAGCTTAACCCGCGCGGTCACGGAGACCCAGTACTTC. The rearrangement joins TRBV13 to TRBJ2-5, with D unresolved. Germline assignment: CDR1 PRHDT and CDR2 FYEKMQ (reference sequence). The CDR3 length is 15 residues. Trimming cost V 2 bases and J 5 bases, with 15 bases left between them.

There are many counts of this clonotype. The genes are TRBV20-1 and TRBJ1-2; 8 nucleotides line up with TRBD1. The CDR3 covers 11 residues. Unmatched junction bases numbered 5, after V lost 8 bases and J lost 6 bases. Germline lookup yields CDR1 DFQATT and CDR2 SNEGSKA (reference sequence). Here the CDR3 DNA reads TGCAGTCCGGACAGGGTCGATGGCTACACCTTC. It yields the protein CSPDRVDGYTF.

The V gene is TRBV7-2, the J gene TRBJ1-1, with TRBD1 identical over 8 bases. The germline gives CDR1 SGHTA, CDR2 FQGNSA. J lost 11 bases, V lost 5 bases, and 16 bases had no gene match. CDR3 length equals 15 residues. The CDR3 reads CASSPLPAGGVGAFF. CDR3 coding DNA: TGTGCCAGCAGCCCACTTCCGGCAGGGGGCGTAGGTGCTTTCTTT.

The chain joins TRBV29-1 to TRBJ1-2; 7 bases fit TRBD1. V lost 6 bases to trimming and J lost 3 bases; unmatched junction nucleotides: 7. The CDR3 loop spans 13 amino acids. CDR1 and CDR2 from the germline V gene are SQVTM and ANQGSEA. CDR3 sequence: CSVDDRVDYGYTF. CDR3 sequence (DNA): TGCAGCGTGGACGACAGGGTGGACTATGGCTACACCTTC.

This clonotype has a handful of counts. V usage is TRBV12-3 or TRBV12-4 and J usage is TRBJ2-1; D unclear. Trimming left V 5 bases short and J 0 bases short, with 14 bases between. The CDR3 contains 16 residues. CDR3 nucleotides: TGTGCCAGCAGTCCGACCCCAGGTTACTCCTACAATGAGCAGTTCTTC. Its translation: CASSPTPGYSYNEQFF.

This rearrangement joins TRBV5-4 to TRBJ2-5, with 8 bases that match TRBD2. Germline lookup yields CDR1 SGHNT and CDR2 YYREEE (reference sequence). J lost 2 bases, V lost 3 bases, and 6 bases had no gene match. The length of the CDR3 is 15 residues. In DNA form, the CDR3 reads TGTGCCAGCAGCTACCCCGGGACTAGACAAGAGACCCAGTACTTC. Its protein is CASSYPGTRQETQYF.

This clonotype has a count of ten or more. This CDR3 reads CSVRRQGASYGYTF. The CDR3 bases are TGCAGCGTTCGCCGACAGGGGGCTAGCTATGGCTACACCTTC. This chain joins TRBV29-1 and TRBJ1-2; 10 nucleotides agree with TRBD1. V was pared by 5 bases and J by 4 bases, with 7 bases of the junction left unmatched. Germline V lookup: CDR1 SQVTM, CDR2 ANQGSEA. This CDR3 is built from 14 residues.